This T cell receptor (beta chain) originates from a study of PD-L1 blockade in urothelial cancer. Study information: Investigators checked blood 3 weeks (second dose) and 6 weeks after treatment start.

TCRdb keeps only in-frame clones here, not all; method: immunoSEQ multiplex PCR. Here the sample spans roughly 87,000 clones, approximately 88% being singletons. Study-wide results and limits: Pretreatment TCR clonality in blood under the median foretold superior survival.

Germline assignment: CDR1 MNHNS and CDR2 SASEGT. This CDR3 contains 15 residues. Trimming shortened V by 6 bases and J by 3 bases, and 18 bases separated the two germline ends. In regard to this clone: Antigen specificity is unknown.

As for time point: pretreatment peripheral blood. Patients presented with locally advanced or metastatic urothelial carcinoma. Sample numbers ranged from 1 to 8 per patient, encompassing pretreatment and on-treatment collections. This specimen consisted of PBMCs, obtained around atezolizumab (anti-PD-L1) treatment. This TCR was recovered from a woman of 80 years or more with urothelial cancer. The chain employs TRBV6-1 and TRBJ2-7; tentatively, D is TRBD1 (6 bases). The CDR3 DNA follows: TGTGCCAGCAGCTCCGAACAGGGTCTTTTCTACGAGCAGTACTTC. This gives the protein CASSSEQGLFYEQYF.